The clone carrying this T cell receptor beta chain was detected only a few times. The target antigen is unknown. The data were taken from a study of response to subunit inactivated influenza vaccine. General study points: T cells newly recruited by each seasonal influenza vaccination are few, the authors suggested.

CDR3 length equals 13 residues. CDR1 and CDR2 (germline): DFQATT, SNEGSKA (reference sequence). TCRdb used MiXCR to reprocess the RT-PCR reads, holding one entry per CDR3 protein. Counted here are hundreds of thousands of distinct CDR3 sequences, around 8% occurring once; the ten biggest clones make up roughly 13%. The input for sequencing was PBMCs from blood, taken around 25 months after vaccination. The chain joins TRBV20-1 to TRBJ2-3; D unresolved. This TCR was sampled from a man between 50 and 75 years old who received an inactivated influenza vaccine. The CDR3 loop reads CSPNGPSTDTQYF. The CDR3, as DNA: TGCAGCCCCAACGGCCCGTCCACAGATACGCAGTATTTT.